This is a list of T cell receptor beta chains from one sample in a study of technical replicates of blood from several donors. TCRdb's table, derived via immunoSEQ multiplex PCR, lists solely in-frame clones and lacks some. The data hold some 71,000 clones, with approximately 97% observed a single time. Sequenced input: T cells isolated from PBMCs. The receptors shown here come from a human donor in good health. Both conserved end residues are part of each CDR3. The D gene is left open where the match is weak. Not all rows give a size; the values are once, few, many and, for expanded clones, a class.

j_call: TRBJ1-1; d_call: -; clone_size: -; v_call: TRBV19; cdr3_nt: TGTGCCAGTAGTAATAGGAACACTGAAGCTTTCTTT; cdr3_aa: CASSNRNTEAFF
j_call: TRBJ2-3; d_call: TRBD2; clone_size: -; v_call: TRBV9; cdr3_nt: TGTGCCAGCAGCCCGGGACTAGCGCCAACCGGGGGGCCCACAGATACGCAGTATTTT; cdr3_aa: CASSPGLAPTGGPTDTQYF
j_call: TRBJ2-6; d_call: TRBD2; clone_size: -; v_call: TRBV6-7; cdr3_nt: TGTGCCAGCAGTTACTGGTTACGGGGGGAGTTTGGGGCCAACGTCCTGACTTTC; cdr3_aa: CASSYWLRGEFGANVLTF
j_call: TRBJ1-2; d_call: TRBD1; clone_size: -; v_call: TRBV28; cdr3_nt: TGTGCCAGCAGTTTAGTAGGGACAGGCCTCTATGGCTACACCTTC; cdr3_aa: CASSLVGTGLYGYTF
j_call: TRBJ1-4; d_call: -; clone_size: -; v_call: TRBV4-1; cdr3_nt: TGCGCCAGCAGGAGAGCGAGGGTGGCTAATGAAAAACTGTTTTTT; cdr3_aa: CASRRARVANEKLFF
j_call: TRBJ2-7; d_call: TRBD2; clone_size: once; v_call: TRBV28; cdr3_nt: TGTGCCAGCAGTTTCTTTTCGGGAGGATACGAGCAGTACTTC; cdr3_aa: CASSFFSGGYEQYF
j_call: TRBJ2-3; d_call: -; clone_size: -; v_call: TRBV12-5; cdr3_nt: TGTGCTAGTGGACCCCGGGCAGATACGCAGTATTTT; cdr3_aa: CASGPRADTQYF
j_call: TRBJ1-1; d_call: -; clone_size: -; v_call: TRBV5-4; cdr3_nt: TGTGCCAGCAGCTGGGGGCAGATGAACACTGAAGCTTTCTTT; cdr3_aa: CASSWGQMNTEAFF
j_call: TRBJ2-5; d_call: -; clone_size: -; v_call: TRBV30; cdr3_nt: TGTGCCTGGAGATGGGGACGCGGGGACCAGTACTTC; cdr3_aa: CAWRWGRGDQYF
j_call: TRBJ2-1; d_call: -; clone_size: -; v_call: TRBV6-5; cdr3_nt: TGTGCCAGCAGTTACGGAGCGGCTCCTAGGAATGAGCAGTTCTTC; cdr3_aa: CASSYGAAPRNEQFF
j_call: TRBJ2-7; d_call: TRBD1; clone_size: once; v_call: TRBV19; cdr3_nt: TGTGCCAGTAGAACTTACGGAGGACAGGGGTACGAGCAGTACTTC; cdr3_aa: CASRTYGGQGYEQYF
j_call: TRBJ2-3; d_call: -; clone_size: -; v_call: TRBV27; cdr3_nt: TGTGCCAGCAGAAAAAGCCGACTTAAACGACGGGATACGCAGTATTTT; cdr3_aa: CASRKSRLKRRDTQYF
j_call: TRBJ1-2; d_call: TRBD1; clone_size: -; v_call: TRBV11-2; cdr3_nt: TGTGCCAGCAGCTCTATTTCTACAGGGGTTGGCTACACCTTC; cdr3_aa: CASSSISTGVGYTF
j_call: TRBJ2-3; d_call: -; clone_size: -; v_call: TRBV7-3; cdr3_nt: TGTGCCAGCAGCTCGTACGGTTCAGATACGCAGTATTTT; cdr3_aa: CASSSYGSDTQYF
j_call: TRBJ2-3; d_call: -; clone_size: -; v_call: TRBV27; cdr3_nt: TGTGCCAGCAGTTTAGACAGACCTAACACAGATACGCAGTATTTT; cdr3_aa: CASSLDRPNTDTQYF
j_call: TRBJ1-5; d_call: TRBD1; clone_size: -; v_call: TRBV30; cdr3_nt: TGTGCCTGGAGTGAAGGGACAGCTTATCAGCCCCAGCATTTT; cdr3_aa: CAWSEGTAYQPQHF
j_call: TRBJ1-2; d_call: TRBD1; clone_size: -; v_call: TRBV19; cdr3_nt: TGTGCCAGTAGTCTGGACAGGGGGCTCTATGGCTACACCTTC; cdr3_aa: CASSLDRGLYGYTF
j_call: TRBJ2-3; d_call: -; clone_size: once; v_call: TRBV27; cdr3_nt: TGTGCCAGCAGTTTAGAGGCGCGGCCAGATACGCAGTATTTT; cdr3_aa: CASSLEARPDTQYF
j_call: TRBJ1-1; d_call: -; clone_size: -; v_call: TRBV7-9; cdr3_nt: TGTGCCAGCAGGCCGGGGGCTGAAGCTTTCTTT; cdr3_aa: CASRPGAEAFF
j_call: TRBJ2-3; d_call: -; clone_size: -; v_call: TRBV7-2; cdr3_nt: TGTGCCAGCAGCTTACGCGGGCCTAGCACAGATACGCAGTATTTT; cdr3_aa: CASSLRGPSTDTQYF
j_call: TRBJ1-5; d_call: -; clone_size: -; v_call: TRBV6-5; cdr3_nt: TGTGCCAGCACTCCGAGAGGCTATAGCAATCAGCCCCAGCATTTT; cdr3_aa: CASTPRGYSNQPQHF
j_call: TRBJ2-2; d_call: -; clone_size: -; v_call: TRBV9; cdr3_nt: TGTGCCAGCAGCGTATATGCCAGCCGGGACACCGGGGAGCTGTTTTTT; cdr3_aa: CASSVYASRDTGELFF
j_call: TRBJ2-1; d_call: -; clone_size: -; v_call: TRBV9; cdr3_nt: TGTGCCAGCAGCGATACAGATTACAATGAGCAGTTCTTC; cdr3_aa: CASSDTDYNEQFF
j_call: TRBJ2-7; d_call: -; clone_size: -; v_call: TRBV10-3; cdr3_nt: TGTGCCATCATGGACAGCTCCTACGAGCAGTACTTC; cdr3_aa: CAIMDSSYEQYF
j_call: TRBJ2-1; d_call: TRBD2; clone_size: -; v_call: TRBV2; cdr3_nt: TGTGCCAGCGACCCGACTAGCCTGGGATGGGATGAGCAGTTCTTC; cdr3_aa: CASDPTSLGWDEQFF
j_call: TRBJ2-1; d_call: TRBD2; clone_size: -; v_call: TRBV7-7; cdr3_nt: TGTGCTAGCAGCCTTAGCGGGGGGGCTGAGCAGTTCTTC; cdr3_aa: CASSLSGGAEQFF
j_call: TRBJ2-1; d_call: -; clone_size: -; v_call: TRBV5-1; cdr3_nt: TGCGCCAGCAGCCAAGTGAGGGAGTTAAATGAGCAGTTCTTC; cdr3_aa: CASSQVRELNEQFF
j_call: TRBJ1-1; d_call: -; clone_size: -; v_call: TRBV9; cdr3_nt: TGTGCCAGCAGCGCCGGGCGGGGGCCGAACACTGAAGCTTTCTTT; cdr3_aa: CASSAGRGPNTEAFF
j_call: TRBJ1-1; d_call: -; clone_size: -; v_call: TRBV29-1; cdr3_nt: TGCAGCGTTGTTCTCGGGGTACGAGAAGCTTTCTTT; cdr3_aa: CSVVLGVREAFF
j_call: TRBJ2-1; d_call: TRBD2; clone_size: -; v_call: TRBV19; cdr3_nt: TGTGCCAGTACCGGGGGGGAGGCGGGAGGGCTCAATGAGCAGTTCTTC; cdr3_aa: CASTGGEAGGLNEQFF
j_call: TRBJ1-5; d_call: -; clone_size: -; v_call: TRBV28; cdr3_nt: TGTGCCAGCAGTCTAGCTGGGAATCAGCCCCAGCATTTT; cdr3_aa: CASSLAGNQPQHF
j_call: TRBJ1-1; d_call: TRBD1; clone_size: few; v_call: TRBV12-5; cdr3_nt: TGTGCTAGTGGTTTGGACAGGGGGCACGCTTTCTTT; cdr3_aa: CASGLDRGHAFF
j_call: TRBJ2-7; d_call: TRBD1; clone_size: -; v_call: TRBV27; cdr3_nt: TGTGCCAGCAGTTTGGGACAGGGTGATCACGAGCAGTACTTC; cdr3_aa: CASSLGQGDHEQYF
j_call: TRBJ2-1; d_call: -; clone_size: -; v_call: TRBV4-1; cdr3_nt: TGCGCCAGCAGCCGGGGCAGGGATGAGCAGTTCTTC; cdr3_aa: CASSRGRDEQFF
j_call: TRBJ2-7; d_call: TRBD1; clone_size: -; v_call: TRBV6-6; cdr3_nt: TGTGCCAGCAGTTATCACCCGGGACAGGGATACGAGCAGTACTTC; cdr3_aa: CASSYHPGQGYEQYF
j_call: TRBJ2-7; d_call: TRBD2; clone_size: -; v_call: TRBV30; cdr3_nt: TGTGCCTGGGCCCTTAGCGGGGGTCCCTACGAGCAGTACTTC; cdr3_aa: CAWALSGGPYEQYF
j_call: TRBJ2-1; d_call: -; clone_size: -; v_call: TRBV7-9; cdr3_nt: TGTGCCAGCAGCCTGGGGGCGATGGGGTTCAATGAGCAGTTCTTC; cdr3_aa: CASSLGAMGFNEQFF
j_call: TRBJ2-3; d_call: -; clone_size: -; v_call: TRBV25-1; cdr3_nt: TGTGCCAGCAGTCCGTCACTGGGCACAGATACGCAGTATTTT; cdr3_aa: CASSPSLGTDTQYF
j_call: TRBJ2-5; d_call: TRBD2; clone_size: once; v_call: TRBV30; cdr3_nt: TGTGCCTGGAGTCCTGAGACTAGCGGGATTGGGACCCAGTACTTC; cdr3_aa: CAWSPETSGIGTQYF
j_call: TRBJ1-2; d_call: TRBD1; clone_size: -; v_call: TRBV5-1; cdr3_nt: TGCGCCAGCAGCTCCCTTACCGGGACAGCCTCACTTGGCTACACCTTC; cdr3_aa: CASSSLTGTASLGYTF
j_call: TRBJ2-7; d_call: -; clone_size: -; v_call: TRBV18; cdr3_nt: TGTGCCAGCGGGATCGGGGTGCAAGGTGACGAGCAGTACTTC; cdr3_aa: CASGIGVQGDEQYF
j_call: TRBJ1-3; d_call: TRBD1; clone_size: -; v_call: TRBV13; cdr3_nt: TGTGCCAGCAAGACAGGGGCTGGAAACACCATATATTTT; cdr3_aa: CASKTGAGNTIYF
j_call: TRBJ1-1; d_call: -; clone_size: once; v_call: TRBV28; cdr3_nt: TGTGCCAGCAGTTTAATGGGCCAGATCACTGAAGCTTTCTTT; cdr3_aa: CASSLMGQITEAFF
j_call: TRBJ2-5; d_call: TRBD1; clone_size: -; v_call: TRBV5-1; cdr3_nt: TGCGCCAGCAGCCCAGGACAGGGAGATGGAGAGACCCAGTACTTC; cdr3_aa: CASSPGQGDGETQYF
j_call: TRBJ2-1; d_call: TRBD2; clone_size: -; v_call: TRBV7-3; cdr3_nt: TGTGCCAGCAGCTTCGTAGCGGGGTCGACCTACAATGAGCAGTTCTTC; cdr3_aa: CASSFVAGSTYNEQFF
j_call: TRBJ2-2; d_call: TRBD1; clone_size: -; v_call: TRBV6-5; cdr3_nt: TGTGCCAGCAGACGGAGTCAGGGGGCGCCCGGGGAGCTGTTTTTT; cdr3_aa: CASRRSQGAPGELFF
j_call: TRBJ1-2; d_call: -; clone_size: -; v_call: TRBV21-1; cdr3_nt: TGTGCCAGCATATACCGTGCCCGCGAAGGCTACACCTTC; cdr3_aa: CASIYRAREGYTF
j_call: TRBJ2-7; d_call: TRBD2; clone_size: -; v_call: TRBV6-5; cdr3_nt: TGTGCCACCAAACGGGGTCGGGAGGGCCCTTACGAGCAGTACTTC; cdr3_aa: CATKRGREGPYEQYF
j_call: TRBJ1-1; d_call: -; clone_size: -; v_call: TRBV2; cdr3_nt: TGTGCCATGGCTAGCCACACTGAAGCTTTCTTT; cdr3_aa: CAMASHTEAFF
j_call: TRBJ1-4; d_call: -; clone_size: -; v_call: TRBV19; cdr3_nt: TGTGCCAGTAGTACGCTACCCCGGGAGAAACTGTTTTTT; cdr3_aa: CASSTLPREKLFF
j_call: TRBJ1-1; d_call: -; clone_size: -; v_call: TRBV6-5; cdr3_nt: TGTGCCAGCGGCGCCGGGTCGGTCAGCACTGAAGCTTTCTTT; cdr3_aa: CASGAGSVSTEAFF
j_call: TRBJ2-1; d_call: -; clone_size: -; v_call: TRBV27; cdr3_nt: TGTGCCAGCAGTATACAGGGAAATGAGCAGTTCTTC; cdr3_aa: CASSIQGNEQFF
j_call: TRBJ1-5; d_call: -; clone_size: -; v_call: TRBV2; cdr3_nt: TGTGCCAGCAGTGTTGGGGCCCTAGACTTTAATCAGCCCCAGCATTTT; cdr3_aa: CASSVGALDFNQPQHF
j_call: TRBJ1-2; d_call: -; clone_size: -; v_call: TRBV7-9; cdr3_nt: TGTGCCAGCAGCCCAGACATACCCTATGGCTACACCTTC; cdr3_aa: CASSPDIPYGYTF
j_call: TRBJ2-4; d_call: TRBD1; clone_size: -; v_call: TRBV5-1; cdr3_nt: TGCGCCAGCAGCTTGGCAGACAGGGGGCCCCTAGCCAAAAACATTCAGTACTTC; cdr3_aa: CASSLADRGPLAKNIQYF
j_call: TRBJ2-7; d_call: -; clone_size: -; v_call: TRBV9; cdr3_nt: TGTGCCAGCAGCTTAACAGGGACGGGCGAGCAGTACTTC; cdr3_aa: CASSLTGTGEQYF
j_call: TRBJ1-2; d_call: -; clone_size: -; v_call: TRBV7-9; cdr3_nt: TGTGCCAGCAGCTTAGAGGGAGAACGAAACTATGGCTACACCTTC; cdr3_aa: CASSLEGERNYGYTF
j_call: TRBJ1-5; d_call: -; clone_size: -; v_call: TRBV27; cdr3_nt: TGTGCCAGCAGTCTAAAGACACCCTATAGCAATCAGCCCCAGCATTTT; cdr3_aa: CASSLKTPYSNQPQHF
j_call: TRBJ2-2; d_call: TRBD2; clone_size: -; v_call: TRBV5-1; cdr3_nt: TGCGCCAGCAGCCTACTCCAACTAGCGGGAGACACTGGGGAGCTGTTTTTT; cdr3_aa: CASSLLQLAGDTGELFF
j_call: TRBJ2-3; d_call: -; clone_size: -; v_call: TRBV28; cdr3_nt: TGTGCCAGCAGGAGGACAGATACGCAGTATTTT; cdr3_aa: CASRRTDTQYF